This paragraph reports one TCR beta chain. V lost 0 bases and J 5 bases, leaving 13 bases between the germline ends. Germline V gene data show CDR1 as LGHDT and CDR2 as YNNKEL (reference sequence). This CDR3 spans 15 amino acids. These data come from a study of blood T cell repertoires in COVID-19. Profiling relied on immunoSEQ multiplex PCR, and the TCRdb table lists in-frame clones only, not all of them. In the table there are approximately 180,000 clones, approximately 82% of which are singletons. Sequencing input: PBMCs or T cells enriched from blood (not recorded which). The chain joins TRBV3-1 (or the pseudogene TRBV3-2) to TRBJ2-5; D is perhaps TRBD2 (6 bases). The receptor's source is a woman in her sixties with acute COVID-19. CDR3 sequence: CASSQEGRGSETQYF. CDR3 DNA: TGTGCCAGCAGCCAAGAGGGGCGGGGAAGTGAGACCCAGTACTTC.